This T cell receptor beta chain appears in the sequencing data of a study of blood T cell repertoires in COVID-19. The length of the CDR3 is 13 residues. With 6 bases removed from V and 4 bases from J, the gap between germline ends came to 12 bases. Generated by immunoSEQ multiplex PCR, the TCRdb table keeps only in-frame clones and is missing some. The data show about 80,000 clones, 65% to 85% seen once. The sequence came from a man between 70 and 80 years old with active or convalescent COVID-19. The chain couples TRBV12-3 or TRBV12-4 to TRBJ1-1; D is possibly TRBD1 (6 bases). Source material: peripheral blood. Here the CDR3 DNA reads TGTGCCAGCAGCCCCGCGGACAGCACTGAAGCTTTCTTT. Translated: CASSPADSTEAFF.